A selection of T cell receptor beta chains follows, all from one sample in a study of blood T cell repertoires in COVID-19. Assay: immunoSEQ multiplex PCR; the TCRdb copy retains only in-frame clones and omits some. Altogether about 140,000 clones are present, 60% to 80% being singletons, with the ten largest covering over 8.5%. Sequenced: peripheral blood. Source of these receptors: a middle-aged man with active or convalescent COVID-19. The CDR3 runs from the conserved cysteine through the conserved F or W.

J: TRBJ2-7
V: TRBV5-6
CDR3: CASSLVTSGTYEQYF

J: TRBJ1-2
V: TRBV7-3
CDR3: CASSPQGANYGYTF

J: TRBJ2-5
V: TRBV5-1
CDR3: CASGALPGQGLETQYF

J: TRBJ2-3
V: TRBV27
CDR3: CASSFQVSTDTQYF

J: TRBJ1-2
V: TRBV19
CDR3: CASSNRKGAGYGYTF

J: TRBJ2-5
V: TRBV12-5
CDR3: CASGLDRGLVETQYF

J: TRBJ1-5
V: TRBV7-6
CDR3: CASSFQFNQPQHF

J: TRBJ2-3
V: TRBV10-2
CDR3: CASSEPGLAGADTQYF

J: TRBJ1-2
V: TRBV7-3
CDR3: CASSPGTGAIYGYTF

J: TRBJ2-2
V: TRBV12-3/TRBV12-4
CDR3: CASSSGTGELFF

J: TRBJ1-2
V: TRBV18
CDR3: CASSPRIDRDGYTF

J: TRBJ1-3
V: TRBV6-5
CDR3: CASRPQGAGNTIYF

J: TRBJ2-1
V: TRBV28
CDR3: CASSQNTGQGFEQFF

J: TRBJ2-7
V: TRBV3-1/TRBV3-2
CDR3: CASSLEGRGEQYF

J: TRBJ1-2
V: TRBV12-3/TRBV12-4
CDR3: CASTDNNYGYTF

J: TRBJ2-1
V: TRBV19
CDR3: CATDRSLGGEQFF

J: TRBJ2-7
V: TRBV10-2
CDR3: CASSESDGRANEQYF

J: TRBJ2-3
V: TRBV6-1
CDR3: CASSVDGGSTTDTQYF

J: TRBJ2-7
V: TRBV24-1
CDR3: CATSDWTSGPYEQYF

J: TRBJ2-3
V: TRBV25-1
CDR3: CASSPPGLAAPGTQYF

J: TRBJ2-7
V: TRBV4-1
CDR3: CASSRGTDYEQYF

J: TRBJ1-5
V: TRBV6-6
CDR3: CASSQDLGNQPQHF